Below are 21 T cell receptor beta chains sequenced from a single sample in a study of T cell clonotyping in hematopoietic cell transplantation. The sample's time point: recipient sample about 28 days before transplant, after cytoreduction. Profiling relied on immunoSEQ multiplex PCR, and the TCRdb table lists in-frame clones only, not all of them. Here the sample spans approximately 50,000 clones, under 90% being singletons. This specimen was peripheral blood mononuclear cells, taken before stem cell transplant. The receptor source for this set is a man between 60 and 70 years old with biphenotypic leukemia. Some clones in this sample may be carry-over from other donors' samples.

The chain links TRBV5-1 to TRBJ1-2; possible D gene TRBD1, 6 bases. The CDR3 loop spans 14 amino acids. With 0 bases removed from V and 4 bases from J, the gap between germline ends came to 10 bases. Germline V gives CDR1 SGHRS, CDR2 YFSETQ. In DNA, the CDR3 is TGCGCCAGCAGCTTGGGGCAGGGGCCCTATGGCTACACCTTC. Translating gives CASSLGQGPYGYTF.

The chain recombines TRBV28 with TRBJ1-1; D is perhaps TRBD1 (5 bases). CDR3 length: 13 residues. Trimming stripped 3 bases from V and 11 bases from J, with 16 bases between. The germline V gene has CDR1 MDHEN and CDR2 SYDVKM. The CDR3 DNA sequence: TGTGCCAGCAGTTTCCCCGTCCGGGGGATCGCTTTCTTT. Residues: CASSFPVRGIAFF.

A single count supports this clone. This chain connects TRBV7-8 to TRBJ1-5; D is ambiguous. Germline-derived CDR1 and CDR2 are SGHVS and FQNEAQ. The V end lost 1 base, the J end lost 6 bases, and 7 bases lay between the germline ends. The CDR3 has 13 amino acids. The CDR3 here is CASSLVGGQPQHF. As DNA, the CDR3 is TGTGCCAGCAGCTTAGTGGGAGGTCAGCCCCAGCATTTT.

The genes are TRBV10-3 and TRBJ2-2, with D possibly TRBD2 on 6 matching bases. CDR1 is ENHRY and CDR2 is SYGVKD in the germline V gene. V lost 2 bases to trimming and J lost 6 bases, with 13 bases between them. CDR3 length equals 15 residues. The CDR3 sequence: CAISEARDFAGELFF. For the CDR3, the DNA is TGTGCCATCAGTGAGGCCCGGGACTTCGCCGGGGAGCTGTTTTTT.

V gene TRBV28 combines with J gene TRBJ2-5, with 16 bases identical to TRBD2. The CDR3 spans 15 residues. Germline V gene data show CDR1 as MDHEN and CDR2 as SYDVKM. Unmatched junction bases numbered 5, after V lost 10 bases and J lost 3 bases. This chain's CDR3 is CAIGTSGRAEETQYF. The CDR3 coding sequence is TGTGCCATCGGGACTAGCGGGAGGGCCGAAGAGACCCAGTACTTC.

The J gene is TRBJ1-2, the V gene TRBV15, with TRBD1 matching 7 bases. The germline V gene encodes CDR1 LNHNV and CDR2 YYDKDF (reference sequence). V was clipped by 5 bases and J by 8 bases; unmatched bases: 11. The CDR3 extends over 14 amino acids. The CDR3 region has the DNA TGTGCCACCAGCCGTGGGACAGTCCTTGTGGGCTACACCTTC. Residues: CATSRGTVLVGYTF.

The J gene is TRBJ1-1, the V gene TRBV27; D gene ambiguous. V lost 3 bases to trimming and J lost 4 bases, with 12 bases between them. Germline V gene data show CDR1 as MNHEY and CDR2 as SMNVEV (reference sequence). This CDR3 region has 14 residues. Here the CDR3 DNA reads TGTGCCAGCAGTTTTCGGGCGGGCGCCACTGAAGCTTTCTTT. Amino acids: CASSFRAGATEAFF.

The rearrangement links TRBV9 to TRBJ1-1; D is possibly TRBD1 (5 bases). There are 15 residues in the CDR3. Per germline, CDR1 SGDLS and CDR2 YYNGEE. V lost 2 bases to trimming and J lost 5 bases, with 16 bases between them. The CDR3 protein is CASSVGGGKETEAFF. CDR3 bases: TGTGCCAGCAGCGTTGGGGGGGGGAAGGAGACTGAAGCTTTCTTT.

The CDR3 DNA reads TGCAGCGTTGACGGCACCCGAGGGTTCTTC. Translated: CSVDGTRGFF. The chain has TRBV29-1 and TRBJ2-1, with unresolved D. Germline CDR1 is SQVTM and CDR2 is ANQGSEA. CDR3 length: 10 residues. Trimming left V 3 bases short and J 15 bases short, with 12 bases between.

The V and J genes are TRBV5-6 and TRBJ2-3; 7 positions match TRBD1. Germline CDR1 SGHDT, CDR2 YYEEEE. This CDR3 has 17 amino acids. After removal of 3 bases from V and 1 base from J, the junction contained 11 bases not matched to a gene. This CDR3 is CASSSSYRGPGTDTQYF. CDR3 nucleotide sequence: TGTGCCAGCAGCTCCTCTTACAGGGGCCCTGGCACAGATACGCAGTATTTT.

This clone was seen just once. This chain links TRBV15 with TRBJ1-1; the D is unclear. In germline, CDR1 is LNHNV, CDR2 YYDKDF (reference sequence). V lost 0 bases and J lost 11, with 10 bases in between. CDR3 size: 12 residues. The CDR3 nucleotides are TGTGCCACCAGCAGAGATTGGTCTGGGGCTTTCTTT. It yields the protein CATSRDWSGAFF.

This clone was recorded a few times. The chain employs TRBV19 and TRBJ1-2, with 7 bases identical to TRBD1. Germline V gives CDR1 LNHDA, CDR2 SQIVND (reference sequence). J lost 2 bases, V lost 4 bases, and 7 bases had no gene match. The CDR3 runs 15 residues. The CDR3 nucleotides are TGTGCCAGTAGTAGGGGGACAGATACGAACTATGGCTACACCTTC. Its protein is CASSRGTDTNYGYTF.

The chain has TRBV6-1 and TRBJ2-2; D possibly matches TRBD1 or TRBD2 (6 bases each). The germline V gene encodes CDR1 MNHNS and CDR2 SASEGT. Trimming took off 5 bases at V and 4 bases at J, with 14 bases between the two ends. CDR3 length: 15 residues. CDR3 protein: CASSTSRGLTGELFF. CDR3 nucleotides: TGTGCCAGCAGTACGAGTCGGGGGCTCACCGGGGAGCTGTTTTTT.

This clone has a handful of counts. The V gene is TRBV6-6, the J gene TRBJ2-1; a possible D gene is TRBD2 (5 bases). V lost 4 bases, J lost 0 bases, and 10 bases lay in between. Per germline, CDR1 MNHNY and CDR2 SVGAGI (reference sequence). The CDR3 consists of 15 residues. CDR3 sequence: CASSSGAVSYNEQFF. In nucleotides, the CDR3 is TGTGCCAGCAGTTCAGGAGCGGTCTCCTACAATGAGCAGTTCTTC.

The V and J genes are TRBV30 and TRBJ1-1; D not resolved. Trimming removed 0 bases from V and 5 bases from J, with 10 bases in between. The CDR3 is 13 residues long. CDR1 and CDR2 (germline): GTSNPN, SVGIG (reference sequence). CDR3 DNA sequence: TGTGCCTGGAGTGTTGGCAGGAGGACTGAAGCTTTCTTT. Its translation is CAWSVGRRTEAFF.

This chain joins TRBV2 and TRBJ2-6; 8 bases are a match to TRBD1. CDR1 and CDR2 (germline): SNHLY, FYNNEI. This CDR3 contains 16 residues. J gave up 3 bases and V 5 bases, and 6 bases lay outside the gene matches. The CDR3 sequence: CASSLTGVYGANVLTF. The CDR3 DNA sequence: TGTGCCAGCAGTTTGACAGGGGTCTATGGGGCCAACGTCCTGACTTTC.

This sequence joins TRBV27 and TRBJ1-4, with TRBD1 identical over 7 bases. With V trimmed by 4 bases and J by 8 bases, 10 bases remained unmatched. Germline V lookup: CDR1 MNHEY, CDR2 SMNVEV (reference sequence). The CDR3 runs to 15 residues. CDR3 sequence reads: CASSSKTGREEKLFF. In nucleotides, the CDR3 is TGTGCCAGCAGTTCTAAGACAGGGAGGGAGGAAAAACTGTTTTTT.

The rearrangement links TRBV23-1 to TRBJ2-2; the D gene is possibly TRBD2 (6 bases). TRBV23-1 is designated an ORF whose function remains uncertain. The CDR3 is made up of 19 amino acids. The V end was cut by 3 bases, the J end by 1 base, with 21 bases between. The CDR3 region is CASSHPTGDPPQNTGELFF. DNA of the CDR3: TGCGCCAGCAGTCACCCGACGGGGGATCCGCCTCAGAACACCGGGGAGCTGTTTTTT.

V gene TRBV11-2 combines with J gene TRBJ2-7, with 15 bases aligning to TRBD2. Germline CDR1 and CDR2: SGHAT and FQNNGV. Losses at the gene ends were 4 bases for V and 2 bases for J; bases not matched to a gene: 0. The CDR3 extends over 15 amino acids. The CDR3 region is CASSWTSGRAYEQYF. CDR3 sequence (DNA): TGTGCCAGCAGCTGGACTAGCGGGAGGGCCTACGAGCAGTACTTC.

The chain employs TRBV25-1 and TRBJ1-1, with D possibly TRBD1 on 5 matching bases. Trimming shortened V by 7 bases and J by 5 bases, and 20 bases separated the two germline ends. CDR3 length: 15 residues. Germline CDR1 reads MGHDK; CDR2 reads SYGVNS. This chain's CDR3 is CASTPNAGGRTEAFF. The CDR3 DNA reads as TGTGCCAGCACCCCAAACGCGGGGGGACGGACTGAAGCTTTCTTT.

The J gene is TRBJ1-2, the V gene TRBV7-9; 9 bases align to TRBD1. There are 16 residues in the CDR3. CDR1 is SEHNR, CDR2 FQNEAQ, per germline (reference sequence). With V trimmed by 2 bases and J by 8 bases, 12 bases remained unmatched. This CDR3 is CASSLMTGGGFKGYTF. CDR3 coding DNA: TGTGCCAGCAGCTTAATGACAGGGGGTGGCTTTAAGGGCTACACCTTC.